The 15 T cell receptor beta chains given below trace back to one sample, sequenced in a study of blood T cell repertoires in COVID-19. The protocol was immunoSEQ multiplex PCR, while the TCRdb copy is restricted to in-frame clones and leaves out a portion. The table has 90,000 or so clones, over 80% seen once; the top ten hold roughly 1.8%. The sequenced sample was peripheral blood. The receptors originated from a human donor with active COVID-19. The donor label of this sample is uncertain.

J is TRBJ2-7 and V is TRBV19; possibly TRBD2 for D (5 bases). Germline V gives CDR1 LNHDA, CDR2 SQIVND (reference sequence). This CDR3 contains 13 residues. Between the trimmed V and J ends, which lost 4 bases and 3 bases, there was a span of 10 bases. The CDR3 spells CASSTNGDYEQYF. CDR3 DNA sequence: TGTGCCAGTAGTACAAACGGGGACTACGAGCAGTACTTC.

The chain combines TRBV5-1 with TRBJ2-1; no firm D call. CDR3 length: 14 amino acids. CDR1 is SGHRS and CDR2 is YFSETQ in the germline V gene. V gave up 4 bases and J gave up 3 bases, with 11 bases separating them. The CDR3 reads CASSGGGDYNEQFF. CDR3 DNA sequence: TGCGCCAGCAGCGGTGGTGGAGACTACAATGAGCAGTTCTTC.

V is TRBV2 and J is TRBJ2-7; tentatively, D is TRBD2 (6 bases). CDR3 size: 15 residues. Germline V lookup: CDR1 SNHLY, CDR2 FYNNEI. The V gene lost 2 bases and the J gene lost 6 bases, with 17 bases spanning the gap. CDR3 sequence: CASSEMGLAAAEQYF. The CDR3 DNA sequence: TGTGCCAGCAGTGAAATGGGACTCGCCGCCGCCGAGCAGTACTTC.

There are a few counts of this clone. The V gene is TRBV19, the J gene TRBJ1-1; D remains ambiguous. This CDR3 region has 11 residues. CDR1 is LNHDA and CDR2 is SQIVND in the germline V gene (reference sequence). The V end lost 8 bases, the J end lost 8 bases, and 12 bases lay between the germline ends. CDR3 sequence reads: CASSRQREAFF. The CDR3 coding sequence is TGTGCCAGTTCGAGGCAGAGAGAAGCTTTCTTT.

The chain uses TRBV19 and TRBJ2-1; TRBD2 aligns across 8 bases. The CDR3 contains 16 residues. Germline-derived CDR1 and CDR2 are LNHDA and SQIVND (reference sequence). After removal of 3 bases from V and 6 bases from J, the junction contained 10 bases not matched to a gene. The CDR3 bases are TGTGCCAGTAGTATCCCAGGGGCGGGGGGTGGCAATGAGCAGTTCTTC. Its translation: CASSIPGAGGGNEQFF.

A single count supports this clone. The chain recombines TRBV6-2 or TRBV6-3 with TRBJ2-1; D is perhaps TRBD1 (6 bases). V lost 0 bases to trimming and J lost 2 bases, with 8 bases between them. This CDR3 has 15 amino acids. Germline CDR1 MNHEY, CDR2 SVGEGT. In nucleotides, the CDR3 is TGTGCCAGCAGTTACTCGAAGGGGGCCTACAATGAGCAGTTCTTC. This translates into CASSYSKGAYNEQFF.

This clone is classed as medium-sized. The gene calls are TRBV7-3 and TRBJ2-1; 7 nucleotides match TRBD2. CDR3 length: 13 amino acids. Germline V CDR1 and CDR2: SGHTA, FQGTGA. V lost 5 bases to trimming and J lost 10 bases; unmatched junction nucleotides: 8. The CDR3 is CASSPFGGGEQFF. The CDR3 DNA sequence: TGTGCCAGCAGCCCCTTTGGCGGGGGAGAGCAGTTCTTC.

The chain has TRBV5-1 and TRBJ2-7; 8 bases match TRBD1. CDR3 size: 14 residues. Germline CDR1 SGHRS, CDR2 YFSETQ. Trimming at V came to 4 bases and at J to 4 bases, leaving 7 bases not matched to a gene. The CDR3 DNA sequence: TGCGCCAGCAGCCTTTCCGGGACAGGTTACGAGCAGTACTTC. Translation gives CASSLSGTGYEQYF.

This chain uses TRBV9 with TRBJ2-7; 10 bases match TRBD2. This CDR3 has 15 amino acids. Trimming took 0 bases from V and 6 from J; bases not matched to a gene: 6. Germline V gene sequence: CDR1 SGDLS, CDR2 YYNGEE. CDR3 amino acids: CASSVGSGGSVEQYF. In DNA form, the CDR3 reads TGTGCCAGCAGCGTAGGTAGCGGGGGGTCCGTCGAGCAGTACTTC.

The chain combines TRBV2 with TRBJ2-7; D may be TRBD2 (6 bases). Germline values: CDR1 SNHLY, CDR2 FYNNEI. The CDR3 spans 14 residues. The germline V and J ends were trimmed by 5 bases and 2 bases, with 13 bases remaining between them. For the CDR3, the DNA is TGTGCCAGCAGTCGACGGACTATGACCTACGAGCAGTACTTC. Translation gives CASSRRTMTYEQYF. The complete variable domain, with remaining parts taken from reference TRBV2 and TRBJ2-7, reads EPEVTQTPSHQVTQMGQEVILRCVPISNHLYFYWYRQILGQKVEFLVSFYNNEISEKSEIFDDQFSVERPDGSNFTLKIRSTKLEDSAMYFCASSRRTMTYEQYFGPGTRLTVT.

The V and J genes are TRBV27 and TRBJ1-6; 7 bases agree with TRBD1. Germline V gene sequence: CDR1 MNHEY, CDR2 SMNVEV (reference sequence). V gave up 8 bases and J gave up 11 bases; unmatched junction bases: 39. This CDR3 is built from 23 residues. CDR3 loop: CASSLRAVYPQPGQSSVLTPLHF. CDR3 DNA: TGTGCCAGCTCTCTTCGAGCAGTTTACCCCCAGCCGGGACAGTCTTCGGTTTTGACACCCCTCCACTTT.

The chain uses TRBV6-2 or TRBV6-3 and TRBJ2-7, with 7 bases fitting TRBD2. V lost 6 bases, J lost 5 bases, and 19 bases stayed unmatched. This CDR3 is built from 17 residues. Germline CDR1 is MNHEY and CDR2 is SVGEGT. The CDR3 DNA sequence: TGTGCCAGCAGCCGAAGCCCCTTTGGCGCGGGAGTTAACGAGCAGTACTTC. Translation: CASSRSPFGAGVNEQYF.

DNA of the CDR3: TGTGCCAGCAACTTTGGCAGGGGGGATTCACCCCTCCACTTT. Translated, it gives CASNFGRGDSPLHF. The chain uses TRBV6-5 and TRBJ1-6; 7 bases are shared with TRBD1. Germline CDR1 reads MNHEY; CDR2 reads SVGAGI. The CDR3 has 14 amino acids. Losses at the gene ends were 7 bases for V and 8 bases for J; bases not matched to a gene: 8.

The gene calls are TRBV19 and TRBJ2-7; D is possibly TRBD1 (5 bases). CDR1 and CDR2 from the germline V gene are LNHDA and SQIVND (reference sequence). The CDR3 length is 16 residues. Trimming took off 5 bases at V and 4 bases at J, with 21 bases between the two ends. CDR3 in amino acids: CASSALFRQGDYEQYF. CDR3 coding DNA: TGTGCCAGTAGTGCCCTTTTTAGGCAGGGTGATTACGAGCAGTACTTC.

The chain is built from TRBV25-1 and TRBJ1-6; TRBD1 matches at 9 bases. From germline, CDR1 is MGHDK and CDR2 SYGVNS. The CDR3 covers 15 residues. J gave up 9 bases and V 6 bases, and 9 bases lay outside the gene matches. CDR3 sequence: CASREDRGFGSPLHF. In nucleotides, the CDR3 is TGTGCCAGCAGAGAGGACAGGGGATTTGGTTCACCCCTCCACTTT.